The clone carrying this T cell receptor (beta chain) was observed a single time. The antigen is not known. CDR3 length: 16 residues. Germline loops: CDR1 SEHNR, CDR2 FQNEAQ (reference sequence). V was cut by 3 bases and J by 0 bases, with 15 bases left in between. The source of the sample is a study of cytomegalovirus exposure and HLA in healthy donors. Overall study context: Sequencing of 180 million or so T cells in an earlier analysis found approximately 120 million unique TCR beta sequences.

Researchers ran the PCR with 60 Vbeta and 13 Jbeta primers. Assay: immunoSEQ multiplex PCR; the TCRdb copy retains only in-frame clones and omits some. Of 120,000 to 150,000 clones in the sample, about 73% are singletons; the top ten hold 2.5% to 3.5%. Study-wide points: In an earlier analysis, in some 600 donors, most V segments appeared productive either ~87% or ~30% of the time. Highest at DRB1 and lowest at HLA-C, TCR association rates differed among HLA loci in a later analysis. Sequence variants that were highly shared formed a cluster that was likely a sequencing artifact.

The rearrangement links TRBV7-9 to TRBJ2-7; maybe TRBD1 (6 bases). Source material: PBMCs. The source of this sequence is a man in his forties in good health and CMV-seropositive. CDR3 nucleotides: TGTGCCAGCAGCTTGGGACGGGACACCCCCTCCTACGAGCAGTACTTC. Its protein product is CASSLGRDTPSYEQYF.